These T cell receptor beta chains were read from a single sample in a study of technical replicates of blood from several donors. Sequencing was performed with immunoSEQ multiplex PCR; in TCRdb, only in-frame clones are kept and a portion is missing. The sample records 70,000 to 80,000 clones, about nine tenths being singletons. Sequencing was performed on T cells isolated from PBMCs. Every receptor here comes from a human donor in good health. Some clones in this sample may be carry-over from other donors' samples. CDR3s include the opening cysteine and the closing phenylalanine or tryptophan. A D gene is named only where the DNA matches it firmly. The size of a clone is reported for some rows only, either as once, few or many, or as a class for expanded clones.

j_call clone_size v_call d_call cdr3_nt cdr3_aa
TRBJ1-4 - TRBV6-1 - TGTGCCAGCAGTGAACGAAGCGGAGAAAAACTGTTTTTT CASSERSGEKLFF
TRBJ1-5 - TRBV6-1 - TGTGCCAGCAGTGTGGGCAAAAATCAGCCCCAGCATTTT CASSVGKNQPQHF
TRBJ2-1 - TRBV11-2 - TGTGCCAGCAGCCTAGAGGGAGAGGCCTACAATGAGCAGTTCTTC CASSLEGEAYNEQFF
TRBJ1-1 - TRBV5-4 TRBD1 TGTGCCATCAAATCAGGGGACAGCATTTTCACTGAAGCTTTCTTT CAIKSGDSIFTEAFF
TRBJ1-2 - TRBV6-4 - TGTGCCAGCAGTGACTTCGGTGGGAGGGCTTATGGCTACACCTTC CASSDFGGRAYGYTF
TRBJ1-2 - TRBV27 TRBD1 TGTGCCAGCAGTTCGACAGGGGGCCTTGGCTACACCTTC CASSSTGGLGYTF
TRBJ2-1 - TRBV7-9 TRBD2 TGTGCCATGGGGCCGGGGGGGCCTTTGAATGAGCAGTTCTTC CAMGPGGPLNEQFF
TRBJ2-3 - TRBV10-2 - TGCGCCAGCAGTAGGGGATCTAGCACAGATACGCAGTATTTT CASSRGSSTDTQYF
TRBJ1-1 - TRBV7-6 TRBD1 TGTGCCAGCAGCTTCGACAGGGTCACTGAAGCTTTCTTT CASSFDRVTEAFF
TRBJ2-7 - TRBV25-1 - TGTGCCGACGACGACCGGGACATTCCAACCTACGAGCAGTACTTC CADDDRDIPTYEQYF
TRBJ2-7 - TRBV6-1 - TGTGCCAGCAGTGCCTTGACAAGTATAAACTACGAGCAGTACTTC CASSALTSINYEQYF
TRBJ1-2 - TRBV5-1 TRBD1 TGCGCCAGCAGTGTCCAGGGGGCGAACTATGGCTACACCTTC CASSVQGANYGYTF
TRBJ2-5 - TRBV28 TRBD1 TGTGCCAGCAGCCCCGGGGGACAGGGATCAGAGACCCAGTACTTC CASSPGGQGSETQYF
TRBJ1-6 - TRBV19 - TGTGCCAGTAGTCAACAGAGTGATAATTCACCCCTCCACTTT CASSQQSDNSPLHF
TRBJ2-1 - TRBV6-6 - TGTGCCAGCAGTCCCCTCGGCGGGACAGAGTACAATGAGCAGTTCTTC CASSPLGGTEYNEQFF
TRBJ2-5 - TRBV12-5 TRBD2 TGTGCTAGTGCCCAGCGGGAGAACCAAGAGACCCAGTACTTC CASAQRENQETQYF
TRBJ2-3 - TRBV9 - TGTGCCAGCAGCGTAGTATCCACCAGCGGAGATACGCAGTATTTT CASSVVSTSGDTQYF
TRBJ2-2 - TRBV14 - TGTGCCAGCAGCCAAGATTCAGGGACTGTCGGGGAGCTGTTTTTT CASSQDSGTVGELFF
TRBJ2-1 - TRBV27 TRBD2 TGTGCCAGCTGCCCCCGACTAGCGGGAGAGCAGTTCTTC CASCPRLAGEQFF
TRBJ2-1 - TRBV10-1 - TGCGCCAGCAGTGTACTGGGGCTATACAATGAGCAGTTCTTC CASSVLGLYNEQFF
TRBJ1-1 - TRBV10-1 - TGCGCCAGCAGTCGAGCCAGTAGGACAGAAGCTTTCTTT CASSRASRTEAFF
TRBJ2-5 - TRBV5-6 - TGTGCCAGCAGATCCGAGTGGGGGCGGGAAGAGACCCAGTACTTC CASRSEWGREETQYF
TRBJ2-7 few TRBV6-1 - TGTGCCAGCAGTAAACGCGGCGAGCAGTACTTC CASSKRGEQYF
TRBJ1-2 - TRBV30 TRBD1 TGTGCCTGGAGTCAAGTTCACGGGACAGACTATGGCTACACCTTC CAWSQVHGTDYGYTF
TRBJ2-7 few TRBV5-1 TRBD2 TGCGCCAGCAGCCCTAGCGGCAACTACGAGCAGTACTTC CASSPSGNYEQYF
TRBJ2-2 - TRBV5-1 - TGCGCCAGCAGCGAGGGTACAACCGGGGAGCTGTTTTTT CASSEGTTGELFF